The 12 T cell receptor beta chains in this list originate from one sample, sequenced in a study of early T cells in non-severe SARS-CoV-2 infection. TCRdb reprocessed the 5' RACE reads via MiXCR and lists one record per CDR3 protein. The sample includes 70,000 to 85,000 distinct CDR3 sequences, roughly 12% of them seen just once. Sequencing was done on a sample of whole blood. These receptors were collected from an adult who was a healthcare worker with PCR-confirmed SARS-CoV-2 infection or an uninfected control (not recorded which).

This clonotype was recorded many times. The chain recombines TRBV5-5 with TRBJ1-5; 10 nucleotides line up with TRBD1. The CDR3 has 17 residues. From germline, CDR1 is SGHKS and CDR2 YYEKEE (reference sequence). Trimming cost V 2 bases and J 3 bases; bases outside gene matches: 8. In nucleotides, the CDR3 is TGTGCCAGCAGCTTTGGGACAGGGGAGGTTAACAATCAGCCCCAGCATTTT. Its protein product is CASSFGTGEVNNQPQHF.

The chain carries TRBV3-1 and TRBJ2-3; D not resolved. The CDR3 length is 14 residues. Germline V lookup: CDR1 LGHDT, CDR2 YNNKEL (reference sequence). Trimming left V 3 bases short and J 6 bases short, with 13 bases between. Written as DNA, the CDR3 is TGTGCCAGCAGCCACGGACCCACCCGGGATACGCAGTATTTT. Residues: CASSHGPTRDTQYF.

The chain is built from TRBV20-1 and TRBJ1-5, with TRBD1 matching 7 bases. The CDR3 loop spans 14 amino acids. After removal of 6 bases from V and 3 bases from J, the junction contained 8 bases not matched to a gene. Germline CDR1 reads DFQATT; CDR2 reads SNEGSKA (reference sequence). The CDR3 DNA reads TGCAGTGCCAAGACAGGGATAGCCAATCAGCCCCAGCATTTT. Its protein product is CSAKTGIANQPQHF.

This clonotype was seen a few times. V gene TRBV18 combines with J gene TRBJ2-4; D perhaps matches TRBD1 (5 bases). Per germline, CDR1 KGHSH and CDR2 LQKENI. V was shortened by 6 bases and J by 0 bases, with 15 bases between the two germline ends. This CDR3 is 16 amino acids long. CDR3 amino acids: CASSRDSLLAKNIQYF. In DNA form, the CDR3 reads TGTGCCAGCTCCCGAGACAGCCTACTAGCCAAAAACATTCAGTACTTC.

The sample holds many counts of this clonotype. J is TRBJ2-7 and V is TRBV5-1, with 9 positions matching TRBD1. Germline trimming cut 5 bases from V and 6 bases from J; bases unmatched to any gene: 9. The CDR3 covers 14 residues. CDR1 is SGHRS and CDR2 is YFSETQ in the germline V gene. In DNA, the CDR3 is TGCGCCAGCAGGAGGGACAGGGAGGCAGGCGAGCAGTACTTC. It yields the protein CASRRDREAGEQYF.

Many counts were recorded for this clonotype. CDR3 protein: CASSSTRNTGELFF. The DNA for the CDR3 is TGCGCCAGCAGCTCCACACGGAACACCGGGGAGCTGTTTTTT. The chain carries TRBV5-1 and TRBJ2-2, with D unresolved. Germline CDR1 and CDR2: SGHRS and YFSETQ. The CDR3 runs 14 residues. V was pared by 3 bases and J by 1 base, with 7 bases between.

This clonotype was picked up many times. This chain joins TRBV14 and TRBJ2-1; TRBD2 matches 12 bases. CDR1 is SGHDN and CDR2 is FVKESK in the germline V gene. The CDR3 has 16 amino acids. The V segment lost 2 bases and the J segment 2 bases; nucleotides outside the gene matches: 1. CDR3 amino acids: CASSQRLAGAYNEQFF. In DNA, the CDR3 is TGTGCCAGCAGCCAAAGACTAGCGGGAGCCTACAATGAGCAGTTCTTC.

Many counts were recorded for this clonotype. An end of the junction does not agree with germline; a read error may underlie this. The chain couples TRBV6-1 to TRBJ2-4; tentative D call: TRBD1 (6 bases). This CDR3 has 15 amino acids. Germline values: CDR1 MNHNS, CDR2 SASEGT. Here the CDR3 DNA reads TGTGCCAGCAGGGATGGACAGCTAGCCAGAAACATTCAGTACTTC. Encoded protein: CASRDGQLARNIQYF.

V and J are TRBV7-9 and TRBJ2-7; no firm D call. The CDR3 extends over 12 amino acids. V dropped 5 bases and J dropped 7 bases, with 12 bases sitting between them. Per the germline V gene, CDR1 is SEHNR and CDR2 is FQNEAQ (reference sequence). CDR3 nucleotides: TGTGCCAGCAGCCAGCGATTGGGGGAGCAGTACTTC. Translation gives CASSQRLGEQYF.

The rearrangement uses TRBV20-1 and TRBJ2-7; TRBD1 matches 7 bases. Germline V CDR1 and CDR2: DFQATT, SNEGSKA (reference sequence). The CDR3 is 13 residues long. J gave up 4 bases and V 5 bases, and 8 bases lay outside the gene matches. The CDR3 region is CSALTGRGYEQYF. DNA for the CDR3: TGCAGTGCTCTGACAGGGAGAGGATACGAGCAGTACTTC.

This clonotype was observed at least ten times. The gene calls are TRBV11-2 and TRBJ2-5, with a tentative D call TRBD2 (5 bases). The CDR3 extends over 15 amino acids. V lost 5 bases and J 5 bases, leaving 18 bases between the germline ends. Germline V gives CDR1 SGHAT, CDR2 FQNNGV. In DNA form, the CDR3 reads TGTGCCAGCAGCCTCCCCGGGGTAGCGTGGGAGACCCAGTACTTC. Protein: CASSLPGVAWETQYF.

This clonotype was seen repeatedly, ten times or more. The rearrangement links TRBV10-3 to TRBJ2-2; D unresolved. Germline CDR1 reads ENHRY; CDR2 reads SYGVKD. The CDR3 is 14 amino acids. Trimming stripped 5 bases from V and 4 bases from J, with 11 bases between. CDR3 nucleotide sequence: TGTGCCATCAGTATAAGTCATCTCACCGGGGAGCTGTTTTTT. The encoded protein is CAISISHLTGELFF.